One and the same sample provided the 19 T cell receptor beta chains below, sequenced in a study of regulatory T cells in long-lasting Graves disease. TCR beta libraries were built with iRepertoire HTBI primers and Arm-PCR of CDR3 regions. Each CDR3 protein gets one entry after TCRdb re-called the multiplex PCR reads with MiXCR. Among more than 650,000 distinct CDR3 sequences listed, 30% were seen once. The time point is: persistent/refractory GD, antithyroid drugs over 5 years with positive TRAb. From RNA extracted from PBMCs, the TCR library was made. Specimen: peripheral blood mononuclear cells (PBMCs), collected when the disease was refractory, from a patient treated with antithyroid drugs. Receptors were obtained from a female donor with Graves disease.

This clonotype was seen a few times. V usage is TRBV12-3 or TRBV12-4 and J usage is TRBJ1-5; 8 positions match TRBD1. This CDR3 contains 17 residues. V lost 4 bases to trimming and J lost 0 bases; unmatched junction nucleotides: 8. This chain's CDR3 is CASSYEAGGYSNQPQHF. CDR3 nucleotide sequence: TGTGCCAGCAGTTATGAGGCAGGGGGCTATAGCAATCAGCCCCAGCATTTT.

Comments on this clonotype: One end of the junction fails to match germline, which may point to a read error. CDR3 nucleotide sequence: TGTGCCAGCATTAAAATGTCTTGGGGGGAGAACACTGGAGCTTTCTTT. Its protein product is CASIKMSWGENTGAFF. The V and J genes are TRBV2 and TRBJ1-1; a weak D match, TRBD1 (5 bases). The CDR3 has 16 amino acids. Germline CDR1 is SNHLY and CDR2 is FYNNEI.

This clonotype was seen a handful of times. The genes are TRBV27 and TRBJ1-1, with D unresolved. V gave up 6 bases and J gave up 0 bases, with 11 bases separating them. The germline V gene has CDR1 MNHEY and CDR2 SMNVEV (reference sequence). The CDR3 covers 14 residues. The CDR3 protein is CASSRRPLNTEAFF. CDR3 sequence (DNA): TGTGCCAGCAGCCGGCGACCGTTGAACACTGAAGCTTTCTTT.

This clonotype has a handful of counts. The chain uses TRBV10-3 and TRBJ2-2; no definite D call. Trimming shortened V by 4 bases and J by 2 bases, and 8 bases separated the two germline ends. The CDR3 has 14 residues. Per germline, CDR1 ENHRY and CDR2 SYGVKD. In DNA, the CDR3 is TGTGCCATCAGTGGGCGGCTAAACACCGGGGAGCTGTTTTTT. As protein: CAISGRLNTGELFF.

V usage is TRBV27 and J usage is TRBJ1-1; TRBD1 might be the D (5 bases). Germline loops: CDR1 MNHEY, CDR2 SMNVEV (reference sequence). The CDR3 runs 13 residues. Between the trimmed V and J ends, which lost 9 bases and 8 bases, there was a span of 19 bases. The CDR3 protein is CASREWDGKEAFF. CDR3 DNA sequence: TGTGCCAGTAGAGAATGGGACGGAAAAGAAGCTTTCTTT.

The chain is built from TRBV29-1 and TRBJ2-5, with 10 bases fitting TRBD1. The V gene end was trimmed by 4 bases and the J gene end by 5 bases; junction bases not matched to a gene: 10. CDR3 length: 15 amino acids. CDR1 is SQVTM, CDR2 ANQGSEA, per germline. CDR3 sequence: CSVALGTGEGETQYF. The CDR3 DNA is TGCAGCGTTGCTTTAGGGACAGGGGAGGGGGAGACCCAGTACTTC. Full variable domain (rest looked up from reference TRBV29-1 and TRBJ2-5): SAVISQKPSRDICQRGTSLTIQCQVDSQVTMMFWYRQQPGQSLTLIATANQGSEATYESGFVIDKFPISRPNLTFSTLTVSNMSPEDSSIYLCSVALGTGEGETQYFGPGTRLLVL.

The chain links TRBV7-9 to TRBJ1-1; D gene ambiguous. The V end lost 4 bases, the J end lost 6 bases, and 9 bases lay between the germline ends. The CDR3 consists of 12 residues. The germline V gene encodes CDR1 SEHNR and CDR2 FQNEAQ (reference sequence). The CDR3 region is CASSYGYAEAFF. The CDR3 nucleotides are TGTGCCAGCAGCTACGGATACGCTGAAGCTTTCTTT.

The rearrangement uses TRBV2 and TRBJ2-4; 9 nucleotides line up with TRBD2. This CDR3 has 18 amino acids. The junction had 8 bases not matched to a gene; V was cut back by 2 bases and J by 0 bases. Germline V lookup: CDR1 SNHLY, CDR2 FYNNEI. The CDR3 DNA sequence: TGTGCCAGCAGTGAATCGACTAGCGGCCATCTAGCCAAAAACATTCAGTACTTC. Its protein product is CASSESTSGHLAKNIQYF.

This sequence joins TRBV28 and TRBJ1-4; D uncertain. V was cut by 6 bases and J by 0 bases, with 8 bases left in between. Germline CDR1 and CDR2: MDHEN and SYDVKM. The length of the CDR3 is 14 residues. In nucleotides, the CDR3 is TGTGCCAGCAGCACTCCTACAACTAATGAAAAACTGTTTTTT. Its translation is CASSTPTTNEKLFF. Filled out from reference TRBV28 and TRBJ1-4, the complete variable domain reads DVKVTQSSRYLVKRTGEKVFLECVQDMDHENMFWYRQDPGLGLRLIYFSYDVKMKEKGDIPEGYSVSREKKERFSLILESASTNQTSMYLCASSTPTTNEKLFFGSGTQLSVL.

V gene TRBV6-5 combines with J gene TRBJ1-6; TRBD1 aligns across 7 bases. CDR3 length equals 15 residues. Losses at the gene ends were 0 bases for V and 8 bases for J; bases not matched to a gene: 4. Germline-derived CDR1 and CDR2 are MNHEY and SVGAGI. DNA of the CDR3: TGTGCCAGCAGTTACTCCACAGGGGAGCATTCACCCCTCCACTTT. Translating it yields CASSYSTGEHSPLHF.

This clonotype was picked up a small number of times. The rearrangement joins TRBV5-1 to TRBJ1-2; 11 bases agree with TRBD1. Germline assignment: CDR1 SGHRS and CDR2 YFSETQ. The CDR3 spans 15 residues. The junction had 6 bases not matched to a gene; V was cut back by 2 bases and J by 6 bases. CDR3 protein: CASSLGTGGLDGYTF. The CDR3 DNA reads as TGCGCCAGCAGCTTAGGGACAGGGGGTCTTGATGGCTACACCTTC.

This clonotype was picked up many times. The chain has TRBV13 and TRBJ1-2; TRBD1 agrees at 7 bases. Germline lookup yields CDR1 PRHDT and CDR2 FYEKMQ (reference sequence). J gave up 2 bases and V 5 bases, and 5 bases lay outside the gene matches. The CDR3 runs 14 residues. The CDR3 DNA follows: TGTGCCAGCAGCCGCGACAGGGAGAACTATGGCTACACCTTC. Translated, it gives CASSRDRENYGYTF.

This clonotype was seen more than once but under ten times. This CDR3 is CSAREWGGGYTF. The CDR3 DNA is TGCAGTGCTAGAGAGTGGGGTGGCGGCTACACCTTC. The V call is TRBV20-1, the J call TRBJ1-2; D is ambiguous. Germline V lookup: CDR1 DFQATT, CDR2 SNEGSKA (reference sequence). V shed 0 bases and J shed 8 bases, with 10 bases lying between them. The CDR3 totals 12 residues.

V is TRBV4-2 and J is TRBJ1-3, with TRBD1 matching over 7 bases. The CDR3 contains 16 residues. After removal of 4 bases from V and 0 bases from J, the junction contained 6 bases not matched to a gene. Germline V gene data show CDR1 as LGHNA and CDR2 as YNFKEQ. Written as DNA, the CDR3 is TGTGCCAGCAGCCCTAGGACAGGCACCTCTGGAAACACCATATATTTT. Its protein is CASSPRTGTSGNTIYF.

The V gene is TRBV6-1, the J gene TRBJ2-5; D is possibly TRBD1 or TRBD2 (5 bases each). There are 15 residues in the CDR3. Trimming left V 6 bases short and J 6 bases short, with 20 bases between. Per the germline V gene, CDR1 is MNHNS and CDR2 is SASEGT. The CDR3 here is CASRRGRVGGKTQYF. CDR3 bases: TGTGCCAGCAGACGGGGACGAGTTGGTGGGAAGACCCAGTACTTC.

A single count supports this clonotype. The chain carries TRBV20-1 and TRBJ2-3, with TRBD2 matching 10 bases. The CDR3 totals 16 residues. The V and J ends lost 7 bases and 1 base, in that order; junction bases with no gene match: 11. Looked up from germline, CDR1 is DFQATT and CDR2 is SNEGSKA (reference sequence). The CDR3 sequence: CSGASTGTSGTDTQYF. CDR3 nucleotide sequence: TGCAGTGGCGCCTCGACCGGGACTAGCGGCACAGATACGCAGTATTTT.

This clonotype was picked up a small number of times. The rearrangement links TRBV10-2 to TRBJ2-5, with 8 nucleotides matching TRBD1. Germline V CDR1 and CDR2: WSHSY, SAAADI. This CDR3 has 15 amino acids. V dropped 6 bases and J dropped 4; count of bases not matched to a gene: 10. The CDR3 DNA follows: TGCGCCAGCAGCGAAACAGGGGGTTATGGAGAGACCCAGTACTTC. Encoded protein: CASSETGGYGETQYF.

The DNA for the CDR3 is TGCAGTGCTAGAGACCCCCCCGGGGGCGGACGGAACACTGAAGCTTTCTTT. Amino acid sequence: CSARDPPGGGRNTEAFF. The rearrangement links TRBV20-1 to TRBJ1-1; D perhaps matches TRBD1 (6 bases). Per germline, CDR1 DFQATT and CDR2 SNEGSKA (reference sequence). The CDR3 length is 17 residues. Deletions cut 0 bases from V and 1 base from J, with 18 bases between.

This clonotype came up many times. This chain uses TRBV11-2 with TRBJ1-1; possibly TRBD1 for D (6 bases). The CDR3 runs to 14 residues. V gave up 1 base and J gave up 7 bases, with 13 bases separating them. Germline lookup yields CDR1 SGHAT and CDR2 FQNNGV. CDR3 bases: TGTGCCAGCAGCTTAGTGAGGGGGGAGGGTGAAGCTTTCTTT. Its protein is CASSLVRGEGEAFF.